Listed here are 31 T cell receptor beta chains from one sample, sequenced in a study of cytomegalovirus exposure and HLA in healthy donors. Primers: 60 Vbeta forward and 13 Jbeta reverse. TCRdb keeps only in-frame clones here, not all; method: immunoSEQ multiplex PCR. The table shows around 100,000 clones, with approximately 80% occurring only once. The sample was PBMCs. These TCRs come from a female donor in good health and CMV-seropositive.

This rearrangement joins TRBV6-1 to TRBJ1-1; D is uncertain. This CDR3 comprises 13 residues. Germline V gene lookup returns CDR1 MNHNS and CDR2 SASEGT. Deletions cut 2 bases from V and 5 bases from J, with 9 bases between. The CDR3 protein is CASSESFVTEAFF. The CDR3 DNA reads as TGTGCCAGCAGTGAATCTTTCGTGACTGAAGCTTTCTTT.

The V call is TRBV9, the J call TRBJ1-3, with 11 bases aligning to TRBD1. Germline CDR1 and CDR2: SGDLS and YYNGEE. CDR3 length: 17 amino acids. Losses at the gene ends were 2 bases for V and 2 bases for J; bases not matched to a gene: 6. The CDR3 is CASSVRDRGITGNTIYF. DNA for the CDR3: TGTGCCAGCAGCGTTCGGGACAGGGGGATCACTGGAAACACCATATATTTT.

The chain employs TRBV15 and TRBJ1-1, with D uncertain. V lost 8 bases and J 4 bases, leaving 14 bases between the germline ends. The CDR3 totals 13 residues. Per the germline V gene, CDR1 is LNHNV and CDR2 is YYDKDF (reference sequence). The CDR3 reads CATFKRGGTEAFF. The CDR3, as DNA: TGTGCCACCTTCAAAAGAGGAGGCACTGAAGCTTTCTTT.

The chain employs TRBV12-2 and TRBJ1-2; TRBD1 is the table's D call and was not checked against the DNA. TRBV12-2 is reported as a pseudogene. The CDR3 is 17 amino acids. The CDR3 nucleotides read TGTGCAAGTCGCTTAGTCAAAGTCAGGGCTGCTAACTATGGCTACACCTTC. This translates into CASRLVKVRAANYGYTF.

This clone appeared a few times. A read error may account for a junction end that differs from germline. This rearrangement joins TRBV27 to TRBJ1-4; 7 bases line up with TRBD1. The CDR3 contains 15 residues. CDR1 is MNHEY and CDR2 is SMNVEV in the germline V gene (reference sequence). CDR3 nucleotide sequence: TGTCCCAGCAGTTTATTGGGGCAGGGGGGCGAAAAACTGTTTTTT. This sequence encodes CPSSLLGQGGEKLFF.

The chain links TRBV2 to TRBJ2-5; D is unclear. The CDR3 covers 12 residues. V was shortened by 6 bases and J by 0 bases, with 5 bases between the two germline ends. Germline-derived CDR1 and CDR2 are SNHLY and FYNNEI. DNA of the CDR3: TGTGCCAGCAGCGGGTACCAAGAGACCCAGTACTTC. The encoded protein is CASSGYQETQYF.

This chain uses TRBV7-9 with TRBJ2-7; TRBD1 matches at 10 bases. Germline V gene lookup returns CDR1 SEHNR and CDR2 FQNEAQ (reference sequence). There are 14 residues in the CDR3. With V trimmed by 6 bases and J by 2 bases, 4 bases remained unmatched. CDR3: CASREGQGAYEQYF. The CDR3 DNA sequence: TGTGCCAGCAGAGAAGGACAGGGGGCCTACGAGCAGTACTTC.

V and J are TRBV14 and TRBJ1-1; D is uncertain. The CDR3 has 15 residues. Germline CDR1 reads SGHDN; CDR2 reads FVKESK. The germline V and J ends were trimmed by 1 base and 1 base, with 10 bases remaining between them. CDR3 loop: CASSQGTVWNTEAFF. The CDR3 bases are TGTGCCAGCAGCCAAGGCACAGTATGGAACACTGAAGCTTTCTTT.

The chain combines TRBV7-6 with TRBJ2-2; TRBD1 is a possible D gene (6 bases). Trimming removed 3 bases from V and 3 bases from J, with 14 bases in between. Germline V gene lookup returns CDR1 SGHVS and CDR2 FNYEAQ. CDR3 length: 16 residues. This CDR3 reads CASSLGQGRYTGELFF. For the CDR3, the DNA is TGTGCCAGCAGCTTGGGGCAGGGGAGATACACCGGGGAGCTGTTTTTT.

The chain recombines TRBV28 with TRBJ2-3; maybe TRBD2 (6 bases). The CDR3 contains 17 residues. V was cut by 6 bases and J by 0 bases, with 19 bases left in between. The V gene's germline CDR1 is MDHEN and CDR2 SYDVKM. The CDR3 reads CASRIPGAITSTDTQYF. The CDR3 DNA reads as TGTGCCAGCAGGATACCGGGAGCAATAACTAGCACAGATACGCAGTATTTT.

The chain carries TRBV14 and TRBJ2-5; maybe TRBD2 (6 bases). Germline assignment: CDR1 SGHDN and CDR2 FVKESK. The V and J ends lost 4 bases and 4 bases respectively, with 13 bases between them. The CDR3 covers 14 residues. The CDR3 nucleotides are TGTGCCAGCAGCCTCCGGGAGTGGGGAGAGACCCAGTACTTC. Amino acids: CASSLREWGETQYF.

The genes are TRBV6-5 and TRBJ2-7; possibly TRBD1 for D (6 bases). The CDR3 contains 14 residues. The germline CDR1 and CDR2 sequences are MNHEY and SVGAGI. V lost 7 bases and J 2 bases, leaving 15 bases between the germline ends. The CDR3 reads CASIARGRTYEQYF. The DNA of the CDR3 is TGTGCCAGCATCGCCAGGGGCAGAACCTACGAGCAGTACTTC.

The chain recombines TRBV4-1 with TRBJ2-2; D may be TRBD1 (6 bases). CDR1 and CDR2 from the germline V gene are MGHRA and YSYEKL. CDR3 length: 19 amino acids. The V end was cut by 0 bases, the J end by 4 bases, with 21 bases between. Here the CDR3 DNA reads TGCGCCAGCAGCCAAGACCAGGGGTTCGAGCCGGGGAGCACCGGGGAGCTGTTTTTT. This sequence encodes CASSQDQGFEPGSTGELFF.

The chain links TRBV6-1 to TRBJ2-2; possible D gene TRBD2, 5 bases. Germline loops: CDR1 MNHNS, CDR2 SASEGT. Trimming stripped 6 bases from V and 2 bases from J, with 13 bases between. The CDR3 runs 15 residues. The CDR3 DNA is TGTGCCAGCAGGCCGGACGGGATTAACACCGGGGAGCTGTTTTTT. Encoded protein: CASRPDGINTGELFF.

The gene calls are TRBV6-5 and TRBJ2-1; TRBD1 is a possible D gene (6 bases). In germline, CDR1 is MNHEY, CDR2 SVGAGI. Trimming took off 6 bases at V and 8 bases at J, with 14 bases between the two ends. The CDR3 runs to 13 residues. The CDR3 loop is CASSLPQGHEQFF. The CDR3 nucleotides read TGTGCCAGCAGCTTACCACAGGGCCATGAGCAGTTCTTC.

The chain has TRBV2 and TRBJ2-3; 10 nucleotides agree with TRBD2. Trimming at V came to 2 bases and at J to 4 bases, leaving 6 bases not matched to a gene. Germline V gives CDR1 SNHLY, CDR2 FYNNEI. The CDR3 loop spans 16 amino acids. This CDR3 reads CASSERASGSADTQYF. The CDR3 DNA is TGTGCCAGCAGTGAACGGGCTAGCGGGAGTGCAGATACGCAGTATTTT.

This chain uses TRBV4-1 with TRBJ2-5; 9 bases line up with TRBD2. The J call may be faulty, since TRBJ2-7 better matches the DNA end. The CDR3 sequence is 18 residues long. CDR1 is MGHRA, CDR2 YSYEKL, per germline. The CDR3 here is CASSLPAGGGAQTYEQYF. The CDR3 bases are TGCGCCAGCAGCCTCCCCGCGGGCGGGGGGGCCCAGACCTACGAGCAGTACTTC.

The gene calls are TRBV29-1 and TRBJ1-1; the match to TRBD1 covers 8 bases. This CDR3 is built from 12 residues. The germline gives CDR1 SQVTM, CDR2 ANQGSEA. The trim removed 6 bases at V and 3 bases at J, leaving 3 bases unmatched. This chain's CDR3 is CSVRGLDTEAFF. The CDR3 DNA reads as TGCAGCGTCAGGGGGCTCGACACTGAAGCTTTCTTT.

This chain links TRBV27 with TRBJ1-6; the match to TRBD1 covers 11 bases. CDR1 is MNHEY, CDR2 SMNVEV, per germline (reference sequence). J was trimmed by 8 bases and V by 4 bases; bases with no gene match: 10. The CDR3 sequence is 17 residues long. The CDR3 coding sequence is TGTGCCAGCAGTTCGGGCGGTGGGACAGGGGGTGATTCACCCCTCCACTTT. Residues: CASSSGGGTGGDSPLHF.

This clone was recorded only once. The rearrangement joins TRBV6-5 to TRBJ2-7; possibly TRBD1 for D (6 bases). The CDR3 runs to 14 residues. Germline V gene lookup returns CDR1 MNHEY and CDR2 SVGAGI. CDR3 in DNA: TGTGCGACGCAATCTGGGGGCTCTATCTACGAGCAGTACTTC. It yields the protein CATQSGGSIYEQYF.

The DNA for the CDR3 is TGCGCCAGCAGCCAAGTAGCGGGGCTATCCTACAATGAGCAGTTCTTC. Translation gives CASSQVAGLSYNEQFF. V is TRBV4-1 and J is TRBJ2-1, with 8 bases fitting TRBD2. The CDR3 totals 16 residues. V was pared by 1 base and J by 1 base, with 3 bases of the junction left unmatched. Germline V gives CDR1 MGHRA, CDR2 YSYEKL.

In this sample, this clone turned up a few times. CDR3 DNA: TGTGCCAGCAGTGATGACACTTGTGGCTACACCTTC. This gives the protein CASSDDTCGYTF. The genes are TRBV6-1 and TRBJ1-2; D not resolved. CDR1 MNHNS and CDR2 SASEGT come from the germline V gene. Deletions cut 3 bases from V and 7 bases from J, with 9 bases between. CDR3 size: 12 residues.

The V call is TRBV7-2, the J call TRBJ2-1; D remains unclear. This CDR3 is 12 amino acids long. The V and J ends lost 3 bases and 9 bases respectively, with 9 bases between them. CDR1 is SGHTA, CDR2 FQGNSA, per germline. The CDR3 sequence is CASSFRGGEQFF. In nucleotides, the CDR3 is TGTGCCAGCAGCTTTAGAGGCGGTGAGCAGTTCTTC.

The J gene is TRBJ2-2, the V gene TRBV10-1, with 10 bases fitting TRBD1. J was trimmed by 6 bases and V by 3 bases; bases with no gene match: 1. Germline V gene lookup returns CDR1 WNHNN and CDR2 SYGVQD (reference sequence). CDR3 length: 14 amino acids. In nucleotides, the CDR3 is TGCGCCAGCAGTGAAGGGACAGGGGCCGGGGAGCTGTTTTTT. It codes for CASSEGTGAGELFF.

The chain carries TRBV27 and TRBJ2-3; a weak D match, TRBD2 (5 bases). The V gene lost 3 bases and the J gene lost 0 bases, with 16 bases spanning the gap. CDR1 and CDR2 from the germline V gene are MNHEY and SMNVEV (reference sequence). The CDR3 is 17 residues long. CDR3 nucleotides: TGTGCCAGCAGTTTTAGGGCAGAACGGACTAGCACAGATACGCAGTATTTT. Translated, it gives CASSFRAERTSTDTQYF.

CDR3 DNA sequence: TGTGCCACCAGCGCCGGACAGGGATACGAGCAGTACTTC. This gives the protein CATSAGQGYEQYF. The chain is built from TRBV15 and TRBJ2-7, with 8 bases matching TRBD1. V shed 5 bases and J 4 bases; nucleotides not matched to a gene: 4. CDR1 and CDR2 from the germline V gene are LNHNV and YYDKDF (reference sequence). There are 13 residues in the CDR3.

The J gene is TRBJ2-5, the V gene TRBV7-6; D is ambiguous. In germline, CDR1 is SGHVS, CDR2 FNYEAQ. Between the trimmed V and J ends, which lost 4 bases and 1 base, there was a span of 10 bases. The CDR3 is made up of 14 amino acids. The CDR3 spells CASSSQTGQETQYF. The CDR3 nucleotides are TGTGCCAGCAGCTCCCAGACGGGCCAAGAGACCCAGTACTTC. The full variable domain, its missing parts supplied by reference TRBV7-6 and TRBJ2-5, is GAGVSQSPRYKVTKRGQDVALRCDPISGHVSLYWYRQALGQGPEFLTYFNYEAQQDKSGLPNDRFSAERPEGSISTLTIQRTEQRDSAMYRCASSSQTGQETQYFGPGTRLLVL.

This clone showed up just a few times. The V gene is TRBV4-1, the J gene TRBJ1-1; the D is unclear. The V gene's germline CDR1 is MGHRA and CDR2 YSYEKL. Trimming shortened V by 6 bases and J by 7 bases, and 9 bases separated the two germline ends. This CDR3 is built from 11 residues. The CDR3 loop reads CASRLNGEAFF. The CDR3 DNA follows: TGCGCCAGCAGACTCAATGGTGAAGCTTTCTTT.

J is TRBJ1-1 and V is TRBV5-1; perhaps TRBD1 as D (5 bases). Germline V gene data show CDR1 as SGHRS and CDR2 as YFSETQ. The CDR3 runs to 13 residues. Trimming left V 0 bases short and J 10 bases short, with 13 bases between. The CDR3 sequence is CASSLGGAPSAFF. In DNA, the CDR3 is TGCGCCAGCAGCTTGGGCGGGGCCCCCTCAGCTTTCTTT. The whole variable domain, filled in from reference TRBV5-1 and TRBJ1-1, reads KAGVTQTPRYLIKTRGQQVTLSCSPISGHRSVSWYQQTPGQGLQFLFEYFSETQRNKGNFPGRFSGRQFSNSRSEMNVSTLELGDSALYLCASSLGGAPSAFFGQGTRLTVV.

CDR3 coding DNA: TGTGCCAGCACGGAAGGGACAAACTATGGCTACACCTTC. It is translated as CASTEGTNYGYTF. The J gene is TRBJ1-2, the V gene TRBV2, with D possibly being TRBD1 (6 bases). CDR1 and CDR2 (germline): SNHLY, FYNNEI. Deletions cut 7 bases from V and 2 bases from J, with 11 bases between. The CDR3 extends over 13 amino acids.

V usage is TRBV9 and J usage is TRBJ2-5; possibly TRBD1 for D (5 bases). CDR1 is SGDLS, CDR2 YYNGEE, per germline. Between the trimmed V and J ends, which lost 0 bases and 3 bases, there was a span of 9 bases. CDR3 size: 14 residues. CDR3 region: CASSVGLGEETQYF. The CDR3, as DNA: TGTGCCAGCAGCGTAGGATTAGGGGAAGAGACCCAGTACTTC.